A selection of T cell receptor beta chains follows, all from one sample in a study of T cell changes during pregnancy in multiple sclerosis. TCRdb's table, derived via immunoSEQ multiplex PCR, lists solely in-frame clones and lacks some. The repertoire holds approximately 20,000 clones, roughly 85% seen once, with approximately 6.3% in the top ten. Specimen: CD8+ T cells from peripheral blood mononuclear cells, collected in the third trimester of pregnancy. These receptors all stem from a female donor in good health, enrolled as a control in a pregnancy study. Each CDR3 is given with its conserved first and last residue. The D gene is left open where the match is weak. Some rows have no size entry. The others give once, few or many, or a class for an expanded clone.

v_gene	abundance	j_gene	d_gene	CDR3aa	CDR3nt
TRBV16	NA	TRBJ2-7	TRBD2	CASSRGYEQYF	TGTGCCAGCTCGCGGGGGTACGAGCAGTACTTC
TRBV6-1	NA	TRBJ1-5	TRBD1	CASSEMDRGLYNQPQHF	TGTGCCAGCAGTGAGATGGACAGGGGGCTTTACAATCAGCCCCAGCATTTT
TRBV2	NA	TRBJ2-2	NA	CASSEMSPALNTGELFF	TGTGCCAGCAGTGAGATGTCACCTGCCCTAAACACCGGGGAGCTGTTTTTT
TRBV5-1	NA	TRBJ1-1	TRBD1	CASSWTGVNTEAFF	TGCGCCAGCAGCTGGACAGGGGTGAACACTGAAGCTTTCTTT
TRBV9	NA	TRBJ2-6	NA	CASSARQVPIPSGANVLTF	TGTGCCAGCAGCGCACGACAGGTTCCAATTCCCTCTGGGGCCAACGTCCTGACTTTC
TRBV19	few	TRBJ1-3	TRBD1	CASRRRGQEGLGNTIYF	TGTGCCAGTAGACGGAGGGGACAGGAAGGACTTGGAAACACCATATATTTT
TRBV5-6	NA	TRBJ1-2	NA	CASNDGKAYGYTF	TGTGCCAGCAACGACGGGAAGGCTTATGGCTACACCTTC
TRBV13	once	TRBJ2-7	TRBD2	CASSSVAGGPGEQYF	TGTGCCAGCAGCTCCGTAGCGGGGGGGCCGGGGGAGCAGTACTTC
TRBV30	NA	TRBJ1-2	NA	CASGVYNYGYTF	TGTGCCTCAGGGGTTTACAACTATGGCTACACCTTC
TRBV27	NA	TRBJ1-4	TRBD1	CASSLGGTAKLFF	TGTGCCAGCAGTTTAGGCGGGACAGCAAAACTGTTTTTT
TRBV6-5	NA	TRBJ1-1	NA	CASSFSYPGAEAFF	TGTGCCAGCAGTTTCTCCTACCCAGGGGCTGAAGCTTTCTTT
TRBV9	few	TRBJ1-5	NA	CASSVGDFNQPQHF	TGTGCCAGCAGCGTAGGGGACTTTAATCAGCCCCAGCATTTT
TRBV27	once	TRBJ2-1	NA	CASSLARDEQFF	TGTGCCAGCAGCCTGGCTAGAGATGAGCAGTTCTTC
TRBV7-3	NA	TRBJ2-1	TRBD2	CASSSGGAGEQFF	TGTGCCAGCAGTAGCGGGGGGGCGGGAGAGCAGTTCTTC
TRBV10-3	NA	TRBJ1-2	TRBD1	CAISEVGQGYGYTF	TGTGCCATCAGTGAGGTGGGACAGGGCTATGGCTACACCTTC
TRBV28	NA	TRBJ2-7	NA	CASTETGENYEQYF	TGTGCCAGCACGGAGACAGGCGAGAACTACGAGCAGTACTTC
TRBV14	NA	TRBJ1-3	TRBD1	CASSRRDRIDGNTIYF	TGTGCCAGCAGCCGAAGGGACAGGATAGATGGAAACACCATATATTTT
TRBV15	NA	TRBJ2-2	NA	CATSREEKTDTGELFF	TGTGCCACCAGCAGAGAAGAGAAGACAGACACCGGGGAGCTGTTTTTT
TRBV29-1	NA	TRBJ2-3	TRBD1	CSAADRVRDTQYF	TGCAGCGCCGCGGACAGGGTTCGAGATACGCAGTATTTT
TRBV7-3	once	TRBJ2-2	TRBD2	CASGRDYYTGELFF	TGTGCCAGCGGGCGGGACTACTACACCGGGGAGCTGTTTTTT
TRBV11-2	NA	TRBJ1-2	TRBD1	CASSARQGAKYGYTF	TGTGCCAGCAGCGCGCGACAGGGGGCGAAGTATGGCTACACCTTC
TRBV9	NA	TRBJ1-2	NA	CASSVEGRRSTF	TGTGCCAGCAGCGTAGAGGGGAGGAGGTCCACCTTC
TRBV5-8	NA	TRBJ2-7	TRBD1	CASTADGQELYEQYF	TGTGCCAGCACCGCAGATGGACAGGAACTCTACGAGCAGTACTTC
TRBV6-4	NA	TRBJ1-2	TRBD1	CASSEGQNYGYTF	TGTGCCAGCAGTGAGGGACAGAACTATGGCTACACCTTC
TRBV7-9	NA	TRBJ1-1	NA	CASSSNPTAEAFF	TGTGCCAGCAGCTCAAACCCGACAGCTGAAGCTTTCTTT
TRBV7-8	NA	TRBJ2-1	NA	CASSPTTELDYNEQFF	TGTGCCAGCAGCCCGACGACAGAGCTTGACTACAATGAGCAGTTCTTC
TRBV15	NA	TRBJ2-5	NA	CATSVDRSLQETQYF	TGTGCCACCAGCGTCGACAGGTCCCTGCAAGAGACCCAGTACTTC